A selection of T cell receptor beta chains follows, all from one sample in a study of blood T cell repertoires in COVID-19. Here immunoSEQ multiplex PCR was the method, and the copy in TCRdb shows in-frame clones only, minus some. The sample holds 60,000 or so clones, approximately 90% seen once. The specimen sequenced was peripheral blood. Receptor source: a human donor with active COVID-19. The donor label of this sample is uncertain. Both conserved end residues are part of each CDR3. The size entry is marked missing in some rows and otherwise reads once, few, many or a size class.

cdr3_aa: CASGTGGFTGELFF
v_call: TRBV25-1
j_call: TRBJ2-2
clone_size: once

cdr3_aa: CASSLYGGELFF
v_call: TRBV6-5
j_call: TRBJ2-2
clone_size: once

cdr3_aa: CASSKRTSNYGYTF
v_call: TRBV25-1
j_call: TRBJ1-2
clone_size: -

cdr3_aa: CASSLVGNGANVLTF
v_call: TRBV11-2
j_call: TRBJ2-6
clone_size: -

cdr3_aa: CASSFLGAQYF
v_call: TRBV11-2
j_call: TRBJ2-7
clone_size: -

cdr3_aa: CASSSEEGAYYGYTF
v_call: TRBV7-8
j_call: TRBJ1-2
clone_size: -

cdr3_aa: CASSQTGTGGARNIQYF
v_call: TRBV5-1
j_call: TRBJ2-4
clone_size: -

cdr3_aa: CASSLSWTTSYNEQFF
v_call: TRBV11-1
j_call: TRBJ2-1
clone_size: -

cdr3_aa: CASSQDLGTYEQYF
v_call: TRBV4-1
j_call: TRBJ2-7
clone_size: few

cdr3_aa: CAWSLGRGEDLHF
v_call: TRBV30
j_call: TRBJ1-6
clone_size: -

cdr3_aa: CSASTGQPQHF
v_call: TRBV20-1
j_call: TRBJ1-5
clone_size: -

cdr3_aa: CASSDGRGADTQYF
v_call: TRBV6-4
j_call: TRBJ2-3
clone_size: once

cdr3_aa: CASSSPYRLGYEQYF
v_call: TRBV5-6
j_call: TRBJ2-7
clone_size: -

cdr3_aa: CASSEGTAIWNEQFF
v_call: TRBV19
j_call: TRBJ2-1
clone_size: -

cdr3_aa: CASTLGGRAYNEQFF
v_call: TRBV5-4
j_call: TRBJ2-1
clone_size: -

cdr3_aa: CASSLEVLAGGQETQYF
v_call: TRBV5-4
j_call: TRBJ2-5
clone_size: once

cdr3_aa: CASSQAGGAVDTQYF
v_call: TRBV7-3
j_call: TRBJ2-3
clone_size: once

cdr3_aa: CASSHFGITGATEAFF
v_call: TRBV6-5
j_call: TRBJ1-1
clone_size: -

cdr3_aa: CASSPLATTNEKLFF
v_call: TRBV9
j_call: TRBJ1-4
clone_size: once

cdr3_aa: CASSLRGPYSNQPQHF
v_call: TRBV7-2
j_call: TRBJ1-5
clone_size: -

cdr3_aa: CAWSVDETRPWDNEQFF
v_call: TRBV30
j_call: TRBJ2-1
clone_size: -

cdr3_aa: CASSLDSTGTEAFF
v_call: TRBV5-1
j_call: TRBJ1-1
clone_size: -

cdr3_aa: CASSYIGALINEQFF
v_call: TRBV6-2/TRBV6-3
j_call: TRBJ2-1
clone_size: -

cdr3_aa: CASSYSDRVGFYGYTF
v_call: TRBV6-2/TRBV6-3
j_call: TRBJ1-2
clone_size: -

cdr3_aa: CAIWGGESGYEQYF
v_call: TRBV10-3
j_call: TRBJ2-7
clone_size: -

cdr3_aa: CATSDSPRTDTQYF
v_call: TRBV24-1
j_call: TRBJ2-3
clone_size: -

cdr3_aa: CASSPGTSLSPELFF
v_call: TRBV28
j_call: TRBJ2-2
clone_size: -

cdr3_aa: CASSQDRNGELFF
v_call: TRBV7-8
j_call: TRBJ2-2
clone_size: once

cdr3_aa: CASSQTGEGQYF
v_call: TRBV28
j_call: TRBJ2-7
clone_size: -

cdr3_aa: CASSVLDRNTEAFF
v_call: TRBV2
j_call: TRBJ1-1
clone_size: -

cdr3_aa: CASSPAGFRAEQYF
v_call: TRBV27
j_call: TRBJ2-7
clone_size: -

cdr3_aa: CASSYSVGGNEQFF
v_call: TRBV6-5
j_call: TRBJ2-1
clone_size: -

cdr3_aa: CASSIGDFTDRVNYGYTF
v_call: TRBV19
j_call: TRBJ1-2
clone_size: -

cdr3_aa: CASSEDAGSNTEAFF
v_call: TRBV2
j_call: TRBJ1-1
clone_size: -

cdr3_aa: CASSWGQREWQETQYF
v_call: TRBV5-8
j_call: TRBJ2-5
clone_size: -

cdr3_aa: CASSQPIHREKETQYF
v_call: TRBV3-1/TRBV3-2
j_call: TRBJ2-5
clone_size: -

cdr3_aa: CASSPGLAGPREQYF
v_call: TRBV19
j_call: TRBJ2-7
clone_size: few

cdr3_aa: CASSFTSGDEQFF
v_call: TRBV7-2
j_call: TRBJ2-1
clone_size: -

cdr3_aa: CASSQASGEVYEQFF
v_call: TRBV19
j_call: TRBJ2-1
clone_size: -

cdr3_aa: CASSQDGSDGELFF
v_call: TRBV4-1
j_call: TRBJ2-2
clone_size: -

cdr3_aa: CASRTPTGQGRNTEAFF
v_call: TRBV27
j_call: TRBJ1-1
clone_size: once

cdr3_aa: CASSYGGPQETQYF
v_call: TRBV9
j_call: TRBJ2-5
clone_size: -

cdr3_aa: CASSPSSYEQYF
v_call: TRBV18
j_call: TRBJ2-7
clone_size: -

cdr3_aa: CATSPSTGNTQYF
v_call: TRBV24-1
j_call: TRBJ2-3
clone_size: -

cdr3_aa: CASSLSVAGYNEQFF
v_call: TRBV27
j_call: TRBJ2-1
clone_size: -

cdr3_aa: CASSGSGQGKGQFF
v_call: TRBV19
j_call: TRBJ2-1
clone_size: -

cdr3_aa: CASGLGAGELNYGYTF
v_call: TRBV5-1
j_call: TRBJ1-2
clone_size: -

cdr3_aa: CASSLALAGGRETQYF
v_call: TRBV5-1
j_call: TRBJ2-5
clone_size: -

cdr3_aa: CASSPRQGDTEAFF
v_call: TRBV5-1
j_call: TRBJ1-1
clone_size: -

cdr3_aa: CASSLDSRDQPQHF
v_call: TRBV5-8
j_call: TRBJ1-5
clone_size: -

cdr3_aa: CARIGTSGSGDHEQYF
v_call: TRBV27
j_call: TRBJ2-7
clone_size: -

cdr3_aa: CASSPSGTGGYNEQFF
v_call: TRBV27
j_call: TRBJ2-1
clone_size: -

cdr3_aa: CASSLPEQGNYGYTF
v_call: TRBV18
j_call: TRBJ1-2
clone_size: -

cdr3_aa: CASSQPGGELFF
v_call: TRBV10-1
j_call: TRBJ2-2
clone_size: -

cdr3_aa: CASSMATGGWWTEAFF
v_call: TRBV19
j_call: TRBJ1-1
clone_size: -

cdr3_aa: CASSSQAGGNYEQYF
v_call: TRBV27
j_call: TRBJ2-7
clone_size: -

cdr3_aa: CASSASGSAGTDTQYF
v_call: TRBV4-1
j_call: TRBJ2-3
clone_size: -

cdr3_aa: CASNQRQINEKLFF
v_call: TRBV6-5
j_call: TRBJ1-4
clone_size: -

cdr3_aa: CASSYFPEGGELFF
v_call: TRBV6-5
j_call: TRBJ2-2
clone_size: -